This is a list of T cell receptor beta chains from one sample in a study of human T cells and chemical hapten exposure. TCRdb reprocessed the RACE reads with MiXCR, giving one entry per CDR3 protein. The repertoire holds 75,000 to 100,000 distinct CDR3 sequences, with under 15% as singletons. Here the sequenced sample was whole blood, taken in connection with sensitization to the hapten diphenylcyclopropenone (DPC). Every receptor here comes from a woman aged 40 to 49 with alopecia areata. Some clones in this sample may be carry-over from other donors' samples. Each CDR3 is given with its conserved first and last residue. Each record gives: CDR3 protein, CDR3 DNA, clone size, D gene, V gene, J gene. The D gene is left open where the match is weak. Clone size is stated in some rows and not others, as once, few, many or a class when expanded.

CASSGSGSETQYF,TGCGCCAGCAGCGGTAGCGGGAGTGAGACCCAGTACTTC,.,TRBD2,TRBV5-1,TRBJ2-5
CASQLGNRGETQYF,TGTGCCAGCCAGTTGGGGAATAGAGGAGAGACCCAGTACTTC,once,.,TRBV28,TRBJ2-5
CATSDQGDIGSSYNEQFF,TGTGCCACCAGTGACCAGGGCGACATCGGAAGCTCCTACAATGAGCAGTTCTTC,.,.,TRBV24-1,TRBJ2-1
CASSYSGWRRSYNEQFF,TGTGCCAGCAGTTACTCGGGCTGGCGGAGATCCTACAATGAGCAGTTCTTC,many,.,TRBV6-2/TRBV6-3,TRBJ2-1
CASSWTSFYNEQFF,TGTGCCAGCAGCTGGACTAGCTTCTACAATGAGCAGTTCTTC,many,TRBD2,TRBV6-2/TRBV6-3,TRBJ2-1
CSASNQDTEAFF,TGCAGTGCTAGTAATCAGGACACTGAAGCTTTCTTT,.,.,TRBV20-1,TRBJ1-1
CASSGTTLASGNTIYF,TGTGCCAGCTCGGGGACGACACTTGCCTCTGGAAACACCATATATTTT,few,.,TRBV18,TRBJ1-3
CASSFQGVGDTQYF,TGTGCCAGTAGTTTCCAGGGGGTCGGAGATACGCAGTATTTT,.,TRBD1,TRBV19,TRBJ2-3
CASSHLRDREKIAKNIQYF,TGCGCCAGCAGTCATCTCCGGGACAGGGAGAAGATAGCCAAAAACATTCAGTACTTC,few,TRBD1,TRBV23-1,TRBJ2-4
CASSLASTGGAKTQYF,TGTGCCAGCAGCTTAGCATCTACAGGAGGGGCGAAGACCCAGTACTTC,.,.,TRBV7-8,TRBJ2-5
CAISIAGGLQETQYF,TGTGCCATCTCTATCGCGGGAGGGCTACAAGAGACCCAGTACTTC,few,TRBD2,TRBV10-3,TRBJ2-5
CASSRYPGQGGARLTEAFF,TGTGCCAGCAGCCGATACCCGGGACAAGGGGGCGCGAGGTTAACTGAAGCTTTCTTT,.,TRBD1,TRBV7-9,TRBJ1-1
CASSGTNEAYEQYF,TGTGCCAGCAGCGGGACTAACGAAGCCTACGAGCAGTACTTC,.,TRBD2,TRBV28,TRBJ2-7
CASSRWTGTDQPQHF,TGTGCCAGCAGCCGCTGGACAGGGACCGATCAGCCCCAGCATTTT,.,TRBD1,TRBV7-2,TRBJ1-5
CASSPRSRQSSSYEQYF,TGTGCCAGCTCACCAAGGTCGCGTCAATCGAGCTCCTACGAGCAGTACTTC,few,.,TRBV18,TRBJ2-7
CAINRPGLAGGPNTGELFF,TGTGCCATCAATCGGCCTGGGCTAGCGGGAGGTCCGAACACCGGGGAGCTGTTTTTT,few,TRBD2,TRBV10-3,TRBJ2-2
CASSLGRANTEAFF,TGTGCCAGCAGCTTGGGTAGGGCGAACACTGAAGCTTTCTTT,.,.,TRBV5-5,TRBJ1-1
CASSPLARTGELFF,TGTGCCAGCAGTCCCCTGGCGCGAACCGGGGAGCTGTTTTTT,.,.,TRBV27,TRBJ2-2
CATSVSNIQYF,TGTGCCACCAGCGTCAGTAACATTCAGTACTTC,.,.,TRBV24-1,TRBJ2-4
CASRSGQDNILFF,TGTGCCAGCAGGTCCGGACAGGACAATATTCTGTTCTTC,few,TRBD1,TRBV28,TRBJ2-1
CASSRTREPLFF,TGTGCCAGCAGCCGGACTAGGGAGCCATTGTTCTTC,few,TRBD2,TRBV7-3,TRBJ2-1
CASSFSGAVEAFF,TGTGCCAGCAGTTTCTCGGGGGCCGTTGAAGCTTTCTTT,.,.,TRBV28,TRBJ1-1
CSVVTGSSYNEQFF,TGCAGCGTTGTGACCGGGAGCTCCTACAATGAGCAGTTCTTC,.,.,TRBV29-1,TRBJ2-1
CSARAGLAGVSYEQYF,TGCAGTGCTAGAGCTGGACTAGCGGGAGTAAGTTACGAGCAGTACTTC,.,TRBD2,TRBV20-1,TRBJ2-7
CASSFRGLDSYEQYF,TGTGCCAGCAGTTTCAGGGGCCTCGACTCCTACGAGCAGTACTTC,few,.,TRBV28,TRBJ2-7
CASSKESGRPSSYEQYF,TGTGCCAGCAGCAAAGAGTCGGGACGCCCGAGCTCCTACGAGCAGTACTTC,many,.,TRBV21-1,TRBJ2-7
CSVNLDSGIGYF,TGCAGCGTTAACTTGGACAGTGGCATTGGGTACTTC,few,.,TRBV29-1,TRBJ2-7
CATYPGQGDNQPQHF,TGTGCCACCTATCCGGGACAGGGGGACAATCAGCCCCAGCATTTT,many,TRBD1,TRBV6-1,TRBJ1-5
CASSLASKTYEQYF,TGCGCCAGCAGCTTGGCCTCCAAGACCTACGAGCAGTACTTC,many,.,TRBV5-1,TRBJ2-7
CASSYRTGPYEQYF,TGTGCCAGCAGTTACCGAACAGGGCCCTACGAGCAGTACTTC,.,.,TRBV6-5,TRBJ2-7
CAISVQLLNLYF,TGTGCCATCAGTGTACAGCTACTTAACCTATACTTC,many,.,TRBV10-3,TRBJ2-7
CASSPGGATNEKLFF,TGTGCCAGCAGCCCCGGCGGGGCAACTAATGAAAAACTGTTTTTT,.,.,TRBV6-4,TRBJ1-4
CSAREQGAAYQPQHF,TGCAGTGCTAGAGAACAGGGGGCGGCTTACCAGCCCCAGCATTTT,.,TRBD1,TRBV20-1,TRBJ1-5
CSARSRDYRGEQYF,TGCAGTGCTCGCAGTAGGGACTATCGGGGAGAGCAGTACTTC,many,TRBD2,TRBV20-1,TRBJ2-7
CATSREGNLFF,TGTGCCACCAGCAGAGAGGGGAACCTATTTTTT,.,.,TRBV15,TRBJ1-4
CASRSSGHMLNTEAFF,TGTGCCAGCAGGAGTTCGGGCCATATGCTTAACACTGAAGCTTTCTTT,medium-sized,.,TRBV12-3/TRBV12-4,TRBJ1-1
CASSAQRSMETQYF,TGTGCCAGCAGCGCCCAGCGGTCCATGGAGACCCAGTACTTC,.,.,TRBV7-2,TRBJ2-5
CASSKDRGRMRNTEAFF,TGTGCCAGCAGCAAGGACAGGGGGCGAATGAGGAACACTGAAGCTTTCTTT,many,TRBD1,TRBV5-7,TRBJ1-1
CASSGTSGPPLPGTDTQYF,TGTGCCAGCAGCGGGACTAGCGGGCCCCCCCTACCGGGCACAGATACGCAGTATTTT,few,TRBD2,TRBV27,TRBJ2-3
CASRRQGPTDTQYF,TGTGCCAGCAGACGACAGGGCCCCACAGATACGCAGTATTTT,.,TRBD1,TRBV7-9,TRBJ2-3
CASSGPFLNQPQHF,TGTGCCAGCAGTGGTCCATTTCTCAATCAGCCCCAGCATTTT,many,.,TRBV6-1,TRBJ1-5
CASSIPRSGGSSGRGTADTQYF,TGTGCCAGCAGCATACCTCGGTCCGGAGGGTCTAGCGGGAGAGGGACCGCAGATACGCAGTATTTT,few,.,TRBV3-2,TRBJ2-3
CASRYRDEQYF,TGTGCCAGCAGATACAGGGACGAGCAGTACTTC,.,.,TRBV3-1,TRBJ2-7
CASSLDVGSYGYTF,TGTGCCAGCAGCTTAGACGTAGGATCTTATGGCTACACCTTC,few,.,TRBV7-8,TRBJ1-2
CASSPGTEYEQYF,TGTGCCAGCTCACCGGGGACGGAGTACGAGCAGTACTTC,.,.,TRBV18,TRBJ2-7
CASSPGHANTGELFF,TGTGCCAGCAGCCCGGGACACGCCAACACCGGGGAGCTGTTTTTT,many,.,TRBV9,TRBJ2-2
CASSLLSRSSYEQYF,TGCGCCAGCAGCTTGTTAAGTCGCAGCTCCTACGAGCAGTACTTC,few,.,TRBV5-1,TRBJ2-7
CASSPSSGSEQYF,TGCGCCAGCAGTCCCTCCTCAGGGAGCGAGCAGTACTTC,few,.,TRBV4-1,TRBJ2-7
CASSLDRSSGTGGYEQYF,TGTGCCAGCAGCTTAGATCGCTCCTCCGGGACAGGGGGCTACGAGCAGTACTTC,.,TRBD1,TRBV11-2,TRBJ2-7
CASSRGQGAYNEQFF,TGTGCCAGCAGCCGGGGACAGGGGGCCTACAATGAGCAGTTCTTC,many,TRBD1,TRBV5-4,TRBJ2-1
CSARDPEAGGLYNEQFF,TGCAGTGCTAGAGATCCAGAGGCGGGAGGGCTCTACAATGAGCAGTTCTTC,few,TRBD2,TRBV20-1,TRBJ2-1